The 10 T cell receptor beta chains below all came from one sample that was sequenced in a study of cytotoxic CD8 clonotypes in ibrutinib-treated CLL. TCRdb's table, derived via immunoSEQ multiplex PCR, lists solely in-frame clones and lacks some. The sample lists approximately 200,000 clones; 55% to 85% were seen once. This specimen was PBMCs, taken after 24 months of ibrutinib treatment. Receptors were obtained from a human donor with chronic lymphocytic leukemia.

This CDR3 is CASSGRTGANSGANVLTF. The CDR3 DNA is TGTGCCAGCAGTGGCCGGACAGGGGCCAACTCTGGGGCCAACGTCCTGACTTTC. This chain uses TRBV27 with TRBJ2-6, with 9 bases aligning to TRBD1. V lost 5 bases and J lost 0; bases outside the gene matches: 8. Germline CDR1 and CDR2: MNHEY and SMNVEV (reference sequence). The CDR3 totals 18 residues.

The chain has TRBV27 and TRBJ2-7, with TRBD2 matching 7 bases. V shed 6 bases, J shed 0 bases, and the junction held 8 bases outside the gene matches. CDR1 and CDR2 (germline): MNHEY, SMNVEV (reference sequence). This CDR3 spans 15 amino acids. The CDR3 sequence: CASSSAGLSSYEQYF. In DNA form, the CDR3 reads TGTGCCAGCAGCTCAGCGGGACTGAGCTCCTACGAGCAGTACTTC.

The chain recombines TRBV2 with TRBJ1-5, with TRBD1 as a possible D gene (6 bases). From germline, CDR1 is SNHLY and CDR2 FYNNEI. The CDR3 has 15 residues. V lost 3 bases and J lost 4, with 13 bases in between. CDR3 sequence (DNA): TGTGCCAGCAGTGAGTTTGTACAGGGAAATCAGCCCCAGCATTTT. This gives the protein CASSEFVQGNQPQHF.

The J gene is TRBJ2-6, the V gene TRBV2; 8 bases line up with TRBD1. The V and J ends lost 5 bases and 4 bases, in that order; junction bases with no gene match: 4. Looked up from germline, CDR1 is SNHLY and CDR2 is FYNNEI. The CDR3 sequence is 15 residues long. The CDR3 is CASSPDRAGANVLTF. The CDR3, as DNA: TGTGCCAGCAGTCCGGACAGGGCGGGGGCCAACGTCCTGACTTTC.

The CDR3 nucleotides read TGTGCCAGCAGTTTACTAGATACGCAGTATTTT. Protein product: CASSLLDTQYF. The rearrangement joins TRBV28 to TRBJ2-3; D call uncertain. The CDR3 sequence is 11 residues long. V lost 2 bases to trimming and J lost 5 bases, with 2 bases between them. The V gene's germline CDR1 is MDHEN and CDR2 SYDVKM.

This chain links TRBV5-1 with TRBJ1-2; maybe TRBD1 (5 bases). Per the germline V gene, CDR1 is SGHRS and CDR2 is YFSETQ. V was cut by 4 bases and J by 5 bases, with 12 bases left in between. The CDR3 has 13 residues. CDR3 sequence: CASSAGTDYGYTF. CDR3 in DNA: TGCGCCAGCAGCGCCGGGACGGATTATGGCTACACCTTC.

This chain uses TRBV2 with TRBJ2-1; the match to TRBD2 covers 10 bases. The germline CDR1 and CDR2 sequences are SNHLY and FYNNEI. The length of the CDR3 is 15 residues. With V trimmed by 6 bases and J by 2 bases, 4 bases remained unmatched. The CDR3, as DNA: TGTGCCAGCAGCGCCGGGACTAGCGCCTACAATGAGCAGTTCTTC. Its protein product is CASSAGTSAYNEQFF.

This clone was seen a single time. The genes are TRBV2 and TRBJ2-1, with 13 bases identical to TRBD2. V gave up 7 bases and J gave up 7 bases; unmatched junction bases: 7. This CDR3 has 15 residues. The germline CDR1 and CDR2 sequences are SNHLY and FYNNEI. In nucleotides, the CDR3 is TGTGCCAGCAACATACTAGCGGGAGGGTTGAATGAGCAGTTCTTC. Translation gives CASNILAGGLNEQFF.

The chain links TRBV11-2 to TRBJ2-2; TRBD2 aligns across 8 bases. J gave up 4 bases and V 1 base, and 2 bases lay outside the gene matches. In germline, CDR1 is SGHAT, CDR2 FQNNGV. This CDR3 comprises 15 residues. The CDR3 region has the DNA TGTGCCAGCAGCTTAGTACTAGCGGTCACCGGGGAGCTGTTTTTT. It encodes CASSLVLAVTGELFF.

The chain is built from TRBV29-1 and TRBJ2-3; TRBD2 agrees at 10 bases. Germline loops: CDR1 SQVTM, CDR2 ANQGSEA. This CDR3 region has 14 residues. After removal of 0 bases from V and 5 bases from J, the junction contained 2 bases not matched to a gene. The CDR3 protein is CSVEEAGGKDTQYF. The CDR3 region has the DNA TGCAGCGTTGAAGAAGCGGGAGGGAAAGATACGCAGTATTTT.